Shown below are 23 T cell receptor beta chains from a single sample sequenced in a study of early T cells in non-severe SARS-CoV-2 infection. One entry per CDR3 protein results from TCRdb running MiXCR on the 5' RACE reads. The data contain 40,000 to 55,000 distinct CDR3 sequences, 23% of them singletons. Sequencing was performed on whole blood, taken at baseline. The receptors derive from an adult who was a healthcare worker with PCR-confirmed SARS-CoV-2 infection or an uninfected control (not recorded which).

This clonotype was observed a handful of times. V gene TRBV5-4 combines with J gene TRBJ2-3; D uncertain. The V and J ends lost 0 bases and 0 bases respectively, with 8 bases between them. The CDR3 has 15 residues. Germline loops: CDR1 SGHNT, CDR2 YYREEE (reference sequence). The CDR3 bases are TGTGCCAGCAGCTTGGTAGGCAGGAGCACAGATACGCAGTATTTT. Translated: CASSLVGRSTDTQYF. Complete variable domain (other parts from reference TRBV5-4 and TRBJ2-3): ETGVTQSPTHLIKTRGQQVTLRCSSQSGHNTVSWYQQALGQGPQFIFQYYREEENGRGNFPPRFSGLQFPNYSSELNVNALELDDSALYLCASSLVGRSTDTQYFGPGTRLTVL.

This clonotype has just a few counts. The CDR3, as DNA: TGTGCCAGCAGTTTCGGGGGTGGGGCCAACGTCCTGACTTTC. It is translated as CASSFGGGANVLTF. The rearrangement links TRBV12-3 or TRBV12-4 to TRBJ2-6; TRBD2 might be the D (6 bases). The CDR3 is 14 residues long. V was clipped by 3 bases and J by 3 bases, with 6 bases between them.

This clonotype was counted a few times. The CDR3 region is CASSQLLAGDTDTQYF. DNA for the CDR3: TGCGCCAGCAGCCAACTATTAGCGGGGGACACAGATACGCAGTATTTT. The V call is TRBV5-1, the J call TRBJ2-3, with 9 bases aligning to TRBD2. Looked up from germline, CDR1 is SGHRS and CDR2 is YFSETQ. The CDR3 covers 16 residues. V was pared by 4 bases and J by 2 bases, with 8 bases of the junction left unmatched. Combining the CDR3 with reference TRBV5-1 and TRBJ2-3 gives the whole variable domain KAGVTQTPRYLIKTRGQQVTLSCSPISGHRSVSWYQQTPGQGLQFLFEYFSETQRNKGNFPGRFSGRQFSNSRSEMNVSTLELGDSALYLCASSQLLAGDTDTQYFGPGTRLTVL.

Ten or more counts support this clonotype. The chain employs TRBV2 and TRBJ2-7; the match to TRBD1 covers 9 bases. This CDR3 is built from 16 residues. V gave up 7 bases and J gave up 2 bases; unmatched junction bases: 12. The V gene's germline CDR1 is SNHLY and CDR2 FYNNEI. CDR3 sequence reads: CASTRSAGQGTYEQYF. The CDR3 nucleotides are TGTGCCAGCACCAGAAGTGCGGGACAGGGCACCTACGAGCAGTACTTC.

This clonotype turned up a few times. V usage is TRBV11-2 and J usage is TRBJ1-5, with 7 bases identical to TRBD1. With 5 bases clipped from V and 0 bases from J, the junction kept 4 bases outside the gene matches. Germline CDR1 SGHAT, CDR2 FQNNGV. The CDR3 consists of 15 residues. The CDR3 region is CASSQGDYSNQPQHF. The CDR3 DNA follows: TGTGCCAGCAGCCAGGGGGATTATAGCAATCAGCCCCAGCATTTT.

This clonotype was detected a few times. The rearrangement uses TRBV28 and TRBJ2-7, with D possibly matching TRBD1 (6 bases). The CDR3 spans 14 residues. V gave up 10 bases and J gave up 2 bases, with 18 bases separating them. Germline lookup yields CDR1 MDHEN and CDR2 SYDVKM. The DNA for the CDR3 is TGTGCCACCCAAATGCAGGGGTTCCCCTACGAGCAGTACTTC. Protein sequence: CATQMQGFPYEQYF.

The table lists this clonotype with a count of one. The chain uses TRBV5-1 and TRBJ1-1, with D hard to call. Germline V gene sequence: CDR1 SGHRS, CDR2 YFSETQ. The CDR3 covers 13 residues. V was clipped by 0 bases and J by 6 bases, with 9 bases between them. As DNA, the CDR3 is TGCGCCAGCAGCTTGGGATTTGGGCCTGAAGCTTTCTTT. Protein: CASSLGFGPEAFF.

The chain's CDR3 is CASSLGSQGDTQYF. The DNA for the CDR3 is TGTGCCAGCAGTTTGGGCTCTCAGGGTGATACGCAGTATTTT. The chain carries TRBV27 and TRBJ2-3; possible D gene TRBD1, 5 bases. Germline CDR1 MNHEY, CDR2 SMNVEV (reference sequence). Trimming took off 3 bases at V and 6 bases at J, with 13 bases between the two ends. The length of the CDR3 is 14 residues.

The chain carries TRBV5-6 and TRBJ2-3; D not resolved. V was cut by 0 bases and J by 5 bases, with 10 bases left in between. This CDR3 is built from 14 residues. The germline CDR1 and CDR2 sequences are SGHDT and YYEEEE. In nucleotides, the CDR3 is TGTGCCAGCAGCTTGGATAGGGATGGAGATACGCAGTATTTT. This sequence encodes CASSLDRDGDTQYF.

The V and J genes are TRBV11-2 and TRBJ2-7; a possible D gene is TRBD2 (5 bases). The V gene lost 0 bases and the J gene lost 7 bases, with 13 bases spanning the gap. The CDR3 extends over 14 amino acids. Germline V gene data show CDR1 as SGHAT and CDR2 as FQNNGV. The CDR3 spells CASSLDSVTREQYF. CDR3 sequence (DNA): TGTGCCAGCAGCTTAGACAGCGTCACTAGGGAGCAGTACTTC.

CDR3 sequence reads: CSARAPEGGIETQYF. In nucleotides, the CDR3 is TGCAGTGCTAGGGCTCCGGAAGGGGGCATAGAGACCCAGTACTTC. The rearrangement joins TRBV20-1 to TRBJ2-5, with 7 bases identical to TRBD1. The junction had 11 bases not matched to a gene; V was cut back by 3 bases and J by 4 bases. In germline, CDR1 is DFQATT, CDR2 SNEGSKA (reference sequence). The CDR3 loop spans 15 amino acids.

The J gene is TRBJ2-7, the V gene TRBV29-1, with D possibly TRBD2 on 5 matching bases. V dropped 4 bases and J dropped 7 bases, with 17 bases sitting between them. Germline-derived CDR1 and CDR2 are SQVTM and ANQGSEA. This CDR3 has 13 amino acids. CDR3 coding DNA: TGCAGCGTTGCGTTTGGCACGCCGGGGGAGCAGTACTTC. It encodes CSVAFGTPGEQYF.

The gene calls are TRBV19 and TRBJ2-3, with 9 nucleotides matching TRBD2. The CDR3 runs to 14 residues. CDR1 is LNHDA and CDR2 is SQIVND in the germline V gene (reference sequence). V lost 5 bases and J lost 5; bases outside the gene matches: 5. The CDR3 sequence: CASSPRTSVDTQYF. The CDR3 DNA follows: TGTGCCAGTAGTCCTCGGACTAGCGTAGATACGCAGTATTTT.

This clonotype was counted a few times. The chain links TRBV29-1 to TRBJ1-4; 7 nucleotides match TRBD1. Looked up from germline, CDR1 is SQVTM and CDR2 is ANQGSEA. V was pared by 5 bases and J by 6 bases, with 6 bases of the junction left unmatched. The CDR3 contains 13 residues. Here the CDR3 DNA reads TGCAGCGTTAACCGCCAGGGGGATGAAAAACTGTTTTTT. It encodes CSVNRQGDEKLFF.

This clonotype turned up a few times. CDR3 loop: CASSAAGTDTQYF. CDR3 coding DNA: TGTGCCAGCAGCGCCGCCGGGACAGATACGCAGTATTTT. The chain carries TRBV9 and TRBJ2-3; D not certain. Germline V gene data show CDR1 as SGDLS and CDR2 as YYNGEE. The CDR3 runs to 13 residues. Trimming shortened V by 3 bases and J by 3 bases, and 8 bases separated the two germline ends.

This clonotype occurred a few times. The gene calls are TRBV5-4 and TRBJ2-5, with D perhaps being TRBD1 or TRBD2 (5 bases each). The ends were cut back, 3 bases at V and 1 base at J, with 13 bases in the middle. The CDR3 contains 15 residues. Germline lookup yields CDR1 SGHNT and CDR2 YYREEE (reference sequence). CDR3 amino acids: CASSSGTRGQETQYF. CDR3 sequence (DNA): TGTGCCAGCAGCTCCGGGACCCGGGGCCAAGAGACCCAGTACTTC.

The V call is TRBV7-6, the J call TRBJ2-5, with a possible D match to TRBD1 (6 bases). Trimming cost V 5 bases and J 2 bases, with 15 bases left between them. In germline, CDR1 is SGHVS, CDR2 FNYEAQ. This CDR3 is built from 15 residues. Here the CDR3 reads CASSLQQGRQETQYF. In nucleotides, the CDR3 is TGTGCCAGCAGCCTCCAACAGGGTAGGCAAGAGACCCAGTACTTC.

The rearrangement uses TRBV5-6 and TRBJ2-3; D ambiguous. CDR3 length: 14 amino acids. V lost 2 bases to trimming and J lost 2 bases, with 9 bases between them. CDR1 is SGHDT and CDR2 is YYEEEE in the germline V gene. The CDR3 nucleotides are TGTGCCAGCAGCTTCGCGGTCTACACAGATACGCAGTATTTT. It translates to CASSFAVYTDTQYF.

This clonotype has more than one count but fewer than ten. The rearrangement uses TRBV5-1 and TRBJ1-1; 12 nucleotides line up with TRBD1. Germline CDR1 reads SGHRS; CDR2 reads YFSETQ. The CDR3 runs to 18 residues. The V gene end was trimmed by 3 bases and the J gene end by 3 bases; junction bases not matched to a gene: 12. The CDR3: CASSSLLGQGAGDTEAFF. The CDR3 DNA reads TGCGCCAGCAGCTCCCTCCTGGGACAGGGGGCGGGGGACACTGAAGCTTTCTTT.

In nucleotides, the CDR3 is TGCAGCTCACTTGTAGGGGGAGAGACCCAGTACTTC. It yields the protein CSSLVGGETQYF. The gene calls are TRBV29-1 and TRBJ2-5; a possible D gene is TRBD1 (6 bases). The V gene's germline CDR1 is SQVTM and CDR2 ANQGSEA. V dropped 8 bases and J dropped 4 bases, with 14 bases sitting between them. This CDR3 has 12 residues.

The chain joins TRBV18 to TRBJ2-5; D uncertain. Germline lookup yields CDR1 KGHSH and CDR2 LQKENI. Trimming left V 2 bases short and J 5 bases short, with 12 bases between. The CDR3 has 14 residues. The CDR3 loop is CASSPGAEPETQYF. CDR3 DNA: TGTGCCAGCTCACCAGGTGCGGAGCCGGAGACCCAGTACTTC.

There are many counts of this clonotype. V usage is TRBV11-3 and J usage is TRBJ2-3, with 8 bases matching TRBD1. The CDR3 consists of 16 residues. V was pared by 4 bases and J by 2 bases, with 8 bases of the junction left unmatched. The germline V gene encodes CDR1 SGHNT and CDR2 YENEEA. The CDR3 is CASSYTGTGNTDTQYF. For the CDR3, the DNA is TGTGCCAGCAGCTACACCGGGACAGGCAACACAGATACGCAGTATTTT.

This clonotype was seen a handful of times. The gene calls are TRBV6-2 or TRBV6-3 and TRBJ2-7; 9 nucleotides line up with TRBD1. Germline values: CDR1 MNHEY, CDR2 SVGEGT. The CDR3 spans 15 residues. The V segment lost 8 bases and the J segment 2 bases; nucleotides outside the gene matches: 10. As DNA, the CDR3 is TGTGCCAGCCATTCCGGGACAGGGAGAACCTACGAGCAGTACTTC. It codes for CASHSGTGRTYEQYF.